These 25 T cell receptor beta chains share one sample of origin, sequenced in a study of cytomegalovirus exposure and HLA in healthy donors. PCR was performed using 60 Vbeta and 13 Jbeta primers. Sequenced by immunoSEQ multiplex PCR; TCRdb stores in-frame clones only, minus some. The data show 200,000 to 300,000 clones, roughly 80% seen once. Sequenced: PBMCs. The receptors come from a woman aged 40 to 50 in good health and CMV-seropositive.

This chain uses TRBV10-1 with TRBJ2-3, with 13 positions matching TRBD2. The germline V gene encodes CDR1 WNHNN and CDR2 SYGVQD (reference sequence). The trim removed 6 bases at V and 6 bases at J, leaving 6 bases unmatched. The CDR3 runs to 15 residues. CDR3: CASSGGTSGIDTQYF. As DNA, the CDR3 is TGCGCCAGCAGCGGAGGGACTAGCGGGATCGATACGCAGTATTTT.

This clone has more than one count but fewer than ten. The V gene is TRBV6-5, the J gene TRBJ2-5; TRBD2 agrees at 9 bases. V was clipped by 1 base and J by 5 bases; unmatched bases: 8. This CDR3 spans 16 amino acids. Germline V CDR1 and CDR2: MNHEY, SVGAGI. CDR3 in amino acids: CASSYWGSGRGETQYF. The DNA of the CDR3 is TGTGCCAGCAGTTACTGGGGTAGCGGGAGAGGGGAGACCCAGTACTTC.

The V and J genes are TRBV7-2 and TRBJ2-3; 7 bases are a match to TRBD2. The CDR3 spans 16 residues. V shed 7 bases, J shed 0 bases, and the junction held 10 bases outside the gene matches. CDR1 is SGHTA and CDR2 is FQGNSA in the germline V gene. CDR3 nucleotide sequence: TGTGCCAGCACCCTGGGGTCGGGGGGAAGCACAGATACGCAGTATTTT. Translated, it gives CASTLGSGGSTDTQYF. The full variable domain, in which reference TRBV7-2 and TRBJ2-3 provide the parts outside the CDR3, is GAGVSQSPSNKVTEKGKDVELRCDPISGHTALYWYRQSLGQGLEFLIYFQGNSAPDKSGLPSDRFSAERTGGSVSTLTIQRTQQEDSAVYLCASTLGSGGSTDTQYFGPGTRLTVL.

Comments on this clone: Other nucleotide sequences from this sample produce the same CDR3. The chain carries TRBV7-3 and TRBJ2-2; 12 bases are a match to TRBD2. CDR3 length equals 16 residues. Germline V gene lookup returns CDR1 SGHTA and CDR2 FQGTGA. V shed 5 bases and J 4 bases; nucleotides not matched to a gene: 5. The CDR3 coding sequence is TGTGCCAGCAGCCTAGGACTAGCGGGGAGCACCGGGGAGCTGTTTTTT. This encodes CASSLGLAGSTGELFF.

The chain recombines TRBV6-5 with TRBJ1-1; no clear D gene. The CDR3 is 12 amino acids. CDR1 and CDR2 (germline): MNHEY, SVGAGI. Trimming pared 4 bases from V and 7 bases from J, leaving 10 bases between. CDR3 amino acids: CASSFVRGEAFF. As DNA, the CDR3 is TGTGCCAGCAGTTTCGTTCGGGGTGAAGCTTTCTTT.

The chain carries TRBV4-1 and TRBJ1-4; TRBD1 might be the D (6 bases). V was trimmed by 4 bases and J by 6 bases, leaving 21 bases between them. The CDR3 sequence is 17 residues long. The germline V gene has CDR1 MGHRA and CDR2 YSYEKL. As DNA, the CDR3 is TGCGCCAGCAGCCCCAGACGGCAGGGGACCCAATATGAAAAACTGTTTTTT. Protein sequence: CASSPRRQGTQYEKLFF.

The genes are TRBV11-2 and TRBJ1-2; a weak D match, TRBD1 (5 bases). Looked up from germline, CDR1 is SGHAT and CDR2 is FQNNGV. CDR3 size: 18 residues. V lost 2 bases and J lost 2, with 21 bases in between. CDR3 DNA sequence: TGTGCCAGCAGCTTAATTAGGGGAAGATCCTCACACAACTATGGCTACACCTTC. It is translated as CASSLIRGRSSHNYGYTF.

The chain is built from TRBV30 and TRBJ1-5, with D possibly being TRBD1 (5 bases). V was clipped by 0 bases and J by 0 bases, with 12 bases between them. There are 16 residues in the CDR3. Germline CDR1 reads GTSNPN; CDR2 reads SVGIG (reference sequence). CDR3 sequence (DNA): TGTGCCTGGAGTGTAGGAGACAGTGTTAGCAATCAGCCCCAGCATTTT. Amino acid sequence: CAWSVGDSVSNQPQHF.

V gene TRBV7-9 combines with J gene TRBJ1-6; the D is unclear. V lost 2 bases to trimming and J lost 10 bases, with 9 bases between them. This CDR3 has 13 amino acids. CDR1 is SEHNR, CDR2 FQNEAQ, per germline (reference sequence). CDR3: CASSLTRESPLHF. The CDR3 DNA reads TGTGCCAGCAGCTTAACGCGGGAATCACCCCTCCACTTT.

The J gene is TRBJ1-3, the V gene TRBV2; D call uncertain. The CDR3 totals 13 residues. In germline, CDR1 is SNHLY, CDR2 FYNNEI. V gave up 3 bases and J gave up 7 bases, with 10 bases separating them. The DNA of the CDR3 is TGTGCCAGCAGTGACCTTGTAGCTAACACCATATATTTT. Translated, it gives CASSDLVANTIYF.

The gene calls are TRBV7-3 and TRBJ1-2, with a weak D call TRBD1 (5 bases). The ends were cut back, 5 bases at V and 1 base at J, with 14 bases in the middle. Germline-derived CDR1 and CDR2 are SGHTA and FQGTGA. The CDR3 consists of 15 residues. The CDR3 DNA follows: TGTGCCAGCAGCCCTTCAGGGTCGGTTAACTATGGCTACACCTTC. This encodes CASSPSGSVNYGYTF.

On this clone itself: Mismatch with germline at one junction end may stem from a read error. This chain uses TRBV13 with TRBJ2-1, with D perhaps matching TRBD1 (5 bases). Germline lookup yields CDR1 PRHDT and CDR2 FYEKMQ (reference sequence). CDR3 length: 16 residues. CDR3 bases: TGTGCCAGCAGCCTAGGGGTAGGCGGCTCCTACAATGAGCAGTTCTTC. Translation: CASSLGVGGSYNEQFF.

The J gene is TRBJ2-7, the V gene TRBV7-2; TRBD1 matches at 11 bases. The germline CDR1 and CDR2 sequences are SGHTA and FQGNSA. The CDR3 is made up of 15 amino acids. The junction had 9 bases not matched to a gene; V was cut back by 5 bases and J by 6 bases. The CDR3 sequence is CASSRLNGQGAEQYF. CDR3 coding DNA: TGTGCCAGCAGCAGACTCAACGGACAGGGGGCCGAGCAGTACTTC.

This chain uses TRBV2 with TRBJ1-1; D unresolved. Germline loops: CDR1 SNHLY, CDR2 FYNNEI. V lost 11 bases and J lost 5, with 6 bases in between. This CDR3 spans 9 amino acids. The DNA for the CDR3 is TGTGCCGGCCCAACTGAAGCTTTCTTT. Its protein product is CAGPTEAFF.

This clone has only a few counts. The chain combines TRBV7-8 with TRBJ2-7; D gene unclear. Germline-derived CDR1 and CDR2 are SGHVS and FQNEAQ. The CDR3 extends over 12 amino acids. The V end lost 3 bases, the J end lost 2 bases, and 5 bases lay between the germline ends. DNA of the CDR3: TGTGCCAGCAGCTTCGGTCCCTACGAGCAGTACTTC. This gives the protein CASSFGPYEQYF.

In regard to this clone: An end of the junction does not agree with germline; a read error may underlie this. The rearrangement uses TRBV7-9 and TRBJ2-7; weak D call: TRBD1 (6 bases). The CDR3 has 12 amino acids. Per the germline V gene, CDR1 is SEHNR and CDR2 is FQNEAQ (reference sequence). In DNA, the CDR3 is TGTTCCAGCAGCCAGGGGCCCTACGAGCAGTACTTC. Protein sequence: CSSSQGPYEQYF.

CDR3 residues: CASSVGPAGGVNEQFF. The CDR3 nucleotides are TGTGCCAGCAGCGTAGGCCCAGCGGGGGGAGTCAATGAGCAGTTCTTC. The chain carries TRBV9 and TRBJ2-1; 9 nucleotides line up with TRBD2. Germline CDR1 SGDLS, CDR2 YYNGEE. The V gene end was trimmed by 0 bases and the J gene end by 6 bases; junction bases not matched to a gene: 7. The CDR3 is 16 residues long.

V is TRBV7-3 and J is TRBJ1-1; possible D gene TRBD1, 6 bases. This CDR3 has 14 amino acids. Trimming shortened V by 6 bases and J by 0 bases, and 11 bases separated the two germline ends. Germline CDR1 SGHTA, CDR2 FQGTGA. Here the CDR3 DNA reads TGTGCCAGCAGACAAGGGGGGGTGAACACTGAAGCTTTCTTT. The encoded protein is CASRQGGVNTEAFF.

This chain connects TRBV27 to TRBJ2-1, with 10 bases fitting TRBD2. V lost 7 bases and J lost 0; bases outside the gene matches: 9. The CDR3 sequence is 17 residues long. In germline, CDR1 is MNHEY, CDR2 SMNVEV (reference sequence). CDR3 sequence (DNA): TGTGCCAGCAAGGGACTAGCGTCCCTGTTCTCCTACAATGAGCAGTTCTTC. It codes for CASKGLASLFSYNEQFF.

This clone showed up just once. The J gene is TRBJ1-4, the V gene TRBV13; D call uncertain. This CDR3 contains 14 residues. With 5 bases removed from V and 7 bases from J, the gap between germline ends came to 14 bases. Per the germline V gene, CDR1 is PRHDT and CDR2 is FYEKMQ (reference sequence). This CDR3 reads CASSLRNLAEKLFF. CDR3 sequence (DNA): TGTGCCAGCAGCCTCCGAAATTTGGCTGAAAAACTGTTTTTT.

With regard to this clone: Its ends do not fully match the called genes, so a read error is possible. Other DNA sequences in this sample translate to the same CDR3. The chain carries TRBV6-6 and TRBJ1-4, with 9 nucleotides matching TRBD1. There are 14 residues in the CDR3. The germline gives CDR1 MNHNY, CDR2 SVGAGI (reference sequence). CDR3 bases: TGCGCCAGCAGAGTAACAGGGGGCGAGGAAAAACTGTTTTTT. Translated: CASRVTGGEEKLFF.

V gene TRBV30 combines with J gene TRBJ1-6, with D uncertain. This CDR3 is 14 amino acids long. The germline V gene has CDR1 GTSNPN and CDR2 SVGIG (reference sequence). With 5 bases removed from V and 7 bases from J, the gap between germline ends came to 15 bases. The CDR3 DNA reads TGTGCCTGGCATACTCTATCCACGAATTCACCCCTCCACTTT. Amino acid sequence: CAWHTLSTNSPLHF.

The chain combines TRBV19 with TRBJ1-5, with TRBD1 matching 10 bases. The CDR3 is 18 residues long. CDR1 and CDR2 (germline): LNHDA, SQIVND (reference sequence). V shed 3 bases and J 0 bases; nucleotides not matched to a gene: 8. CDR3 DNA: TGTGCCAGTAGTATTTCGGGACAGGGGTCCTCTAGCAATCAGCCCCAGCATTTT. Residues: CASSISGQGSSSNQPQHF.

The chain has TRBV29-1 and TRBJ1-1; 8 bases match TRBD1. The CDR3 runs to 15 residues. J was trimmed by 5 bases and V by 0 bases; bases with no gene match: 8. The germline CDR1 and CDR2 sequences are SQVTM and ANQGSEA. CDR3 in DNA: TGCAGCGTTGAAGAGGTAGGACAGGGCTCGACTGAAGCTTTCTTT. This sequence encodes CSVEEVGQGSTEAFF. The entire variable domain, with the rest obtained from reference TRBV29-1 and TRBJ1-1, is as follows: SAVISQKPSRDICQRGTSLTIQCQVDSQVTMMFWYRQQPGQSLTLIATANQGSEATYESGFVIDKFPISRPNLTFSTLTVSNMSPEDSSIYLCSVEEVGQGSTEAFFGQGTRLTVV.

This rearrangement joins TRBV7-2 to TRBJ1-5; a possible D gene is TRBD1 (6 bases). CDR3 length equals 14 residues. V lost 3 bases and J lost 4, with 10 bases in between. The germline gives CDR1 SGHTA, CDR2 FQGNSA. The CDR3 bases are TGTGCCAGCAGCTTCGGGACACCGAATCAGCCCCAGCATTTT. This sequence encodes CASSFGTPNQPQHF.